The rows below give T cell receptor beta chains drawn from one sample of a study of shared clonotypes between healthy human individuals. TCRdb's table, derived via immunoSEQ multiplex PCR, lists solely in-frame clones and lacks some. This table holds approximately 1.4 million clones, around 98% found once. Material for sequencing was naive CD4+ T cells sorted from blood. The receptor source for this set is a man under 40 in good health. Each CDR3 is given with its conserved first and last residue. The D gene is left open where the match is weak. The size entry is marked missing in some rows and otherwise reads once, few, many or a size class.

NA	NA	TRBV18	TRBJ2-2	CASSPTVANTGELFF	TGTGCCAGCTCACCGACGGTAGCCAACACCGGGGAGCTGTTTTTT
TRBD2	once	TRBV9	TRBJ2-3	CASSVTGLAEDTQYF	TGTGCCAGCAGCGTGACCGGACTAGCGGAAGATACGCAGTATTTT
NA	NA	TRBV7-8	TRBJ1-1	CASSLPSGLGTEAFF	TGTGCCAGCAGCTTGCCGTCGGGTTTGGGCACTGAAGCTTTCTTT
NA	NA	TRBV2	TRBJ1-1	CASSGEAGGTEAFF	TGTGCCAGCAGTGGGGAGGCGGGGGGAACTGAAGCTTTCTTT
TRBD2	NA	TRBV10-3	TRBJ2-1	CAIKGLADHNEQFF	TGTGCCATCAAGGGACTAGCGGACCACAATGAGCAGTTCTTC
NA	once	TRBV6-5	TRBJ2-7	CASSQRTNTYEQYF	TGTGCCAGCAGTCAACGGACAAATACCTACGAGCAGTACTTC
TRBD1	NA	TRBV6-5	TRBJ1-4	CASSRGRWIYEKLFF	TGTGCCAGCAGTAGGGGGCGATGGATATATGAAAAACTGTTTTTT
NA	NA	TRBV5-6	TRBJ2-7	CASSAWGGSSYEQYF	TGTGCCAGCAGCGCCTGGGGGGGCAGCTCCTACGAGCAGTACTTC
TRBD1	NA	TRBV29-1	TRBJ1-1	CSVVRDRTYVWAFF	TGCAGCGTAGTCCGGGACAGGACTTATGTGTGGGCTTTCTTT
NA	NA	TRBV7-9	TRBJ2-7	CASSFPPTGSYEQYF	TGTGCCAGCAGCTTCCCGCCGACCGGCTCCTACGAGCAGTACTTC
NA	NA	TRBV27	TRBJ2-7	CASSPNSLYEQYF	TGTGCCAGCAGTCCGAATTCGTTATACGAGCAGTACTTC
NA	NA	TRBV18	TRBJ2-2	CASSPRGLSANTGELFF	TGTGCCAGCTCACCACGGGGGCTTTCTGCGAACACCGGGGAGCTGTTTTTT
NA	NA	TRBV7-8	TRBJ1-5	CASSDPGRTYSNQPQHF	TGTGCCAGCAGCGACCCGGGACGCACTTATAGCAATCAGCCCCAGCATTTT
NA	NA	TRBV9	TRBJ2-1	CASSVGLAQHNEQFF	TGTGCCAGCAGCGTAGGGCTAGCGCAACACAATGAGCAGTTCTTC
NA	NA	TRBV6-4	TRBJ2-1	CASSGGTAGTEGQFF	TGTGCCAGCAGTGGGGGAACCGCCGGGACCGAGGGGCAGTTCTTC
TRBD2	NA	TRBV19	TRBJ2-7	CASSITVAGGGEQYF	TGTGCCAGTAGTATAACGGTAGCGGGAGGAGGCGAGCAGTACTTC
NA	NA	TRBV28	TRBJ1-5	CASRTGTYNQPQHF	TGTGCCAGCAGGACAGGAACGTACAATCAGCCCCAGCATTTT
TRBD2	NA	TRBV7-2	TRBJ2-4	CASTVAGIKNIQYF	TGTGCCAGCACCGTAGCGGGAATCAAAAACATTCAGTACTTC
NA	once	TRBV4-1	TRBJ2-7	CASSQATVPLYYEQYF	TGCGCCAGCAGCCAGGCTACAGTCCCCTTGTACTACGAGCAGTACTTC
TRBD2	NA	TRBV18	TRBJ2-3	CASSPPRFGGRASSTDTQYF	TGTGCCAGCTCACCACCCCGATTCGGCGGGAGGGCCTCTAGCACAGATACGCAGTATTTT
NA	once	TRBV7-9	TRBJ2-2	CASSPVWELFF	TGTGCCAGCAGCCCAGTTTGGGAGCTGTTTTTT
TRBD2	NA	TRBV11-2	TRBJ2-5	CASSLAGRAGETQYF	TGTGCCAGCAGCTTAGCCGGGAGGGCCGGGGAGACCCAGTACTTC
NA	NA	TRBV18	TRBJ2-4	CASSPEVGAGAKNIQYF	TGTGCCAGCTCACCCGAAGTGGGGGCGGGAGCCAAAAACATTCAGTACTTC
NA	NA	TRBV5-1	TRBJ2-3	CASSLISTDTQYF	TGCGCCAGCAGCTTGATCTCCACAGATACGCAGTATTTT
NA	NA	TRBV6-5	TRBJ2-3	CASSYSGGWLADTQYF	TGTGCCAGCAGTTACTCAGGGGGGTGGTTGGCAGATACGCAGTATTTT
NA	NA	TRBV5-6	TRBJ2-7	CASSLGPGLGEWYEQYF	TGTGCCAGCAGCTTGGGGCCAGGATTAGGGGAATGGTACGAGCAGTACTTC
NA	NA	TRBV7-6	TRBJ2-3	CASSLGSGGPRTDTQYF	TGTGCCAGCAGCTTAGGGTCCGGAGGGCCGCGCACAGATACGCAGTATTTT
NA	NA	TRBV6-1	TRBJ1-2	CASSPITGTYGYTF	TGTGCCAGCAGCCCCATTACAGGGACCTATGGCTACACCTTC
NA	NA	TRBV7-2	TRBJ1-2	CASSQSVGKNYGYTF	TGTGCCAGCAGCCAGTCCGTGGGAAAGAACTATGGCTACACCTTC
NA	once	TRBV7-8	TRBJ2-7	CASSLDFGEQYF	TGTGCCAGCAGCTTAGACTTTGGGGAGCAGTACTTC
TRBD1	NA	TRBV2	TRBJ2-7	CASSSTGGGYEQYF	TGTGCCAGCAGTTCGACAGGGGGCGGGTACGAGCAGTACTTC
TRBD1	NA	TRBV6-5	TRBJ1-3	CASSSTGGIGNTIYF	TGTGCCAGCAGTTCCACAGGGGGCATTGGAAACACCATATATTTT
NA	once	TRBV9	TRBJ2-3	CASSVGVTDTQYF	TGTGCCAGCAGCGTAGGAGTGACAGATACGCAGTATTTT
NA	once	TRBV5-1	TRBJ2-1	CASSATGYNEQFF	TGCGCCAGCAGCGCTACGGGGTACAATGAGCAGTTCTTC
NA	NA	TRBV29-1	TRBJ2-5	CSVQRGYQETQYF	TGCAGCGTACAGAGGGGGTACCAAGAGACCCAGTACTTC
TRBD1	NA	TRBV18	TRBJ1-1	CASSPLGVRGRSGTEAFF	TGTGCCAGCTCACCACTCGGTGTCAGGGGGCGTAGCGGCACTGAAGCTTTCTTT
TRBD1	NA	TRBV7-9	TRBJ2-7	CASSSGTETVQYF	TGTGCCAGCAGCTCCGGGACAGAGACAGTGCAGTACTTC
TRBD2	NA	TRBV9	TRBJ2-5	CASSVAVASGQETQYF	TGTGCCAGCAGCGTAGCTGTAGCTAGCGGCCAAGAGACCCAGTACTTC
NA	NA	TRBV7-3	TRBJ2-1	CASRNLGKDSSYNEQFF	TGTGCCAGCAGAAATCTTGGCAAAGACAGCTCCTACAATGAGCAGTTCTTC
NA	NA	TRBV19	TRBJ2-2	CASSTGINTGELFF	TGTGCCAGCTCCACGGGGATAAACACCGGGGAGCTGTTTTTT
NA	NA	TRBV11-2	TRBJ1-3	CASSPGYGRTIYF	TGTGCCAGCAGCCCTGGCTATGGGAGGACCATATATTTT
NA	NA	TRBV29-1	TRBJ1-4	CSVSREATNEKLFF	TGCAGCGTCAGTAGGGAGGCAACTAATGAAAAACTGTTTTTT
NA	NA	TRBV14	TRBJ2-3	CASSQDLEQASTDTQYF	TGTGCCAGCAGCCAAGATCTTGAACAGGCTAGCACAGATACGCAGTATTTT
TRBD1	NA	TRBV5-1	TRBJ2-5	CASSLEGQGETQYF	TGCGCCAGCAGCTTGGAGGGACAGGGAGAGACCCAGTACTTC
NA	NA	TRBV28	TRBJ2-7	CASSQSRSEQYF	TGTGCCAGCAGCCAGAGTCGAAGCGAGCAGTACTTC
TRBD2	NA	TRBV2	TRBJ2-3	CASSALAGSSDTQYF	TGTGCCAGCAGTGCACTAGCGGGATCGTCAGATACGCAGTATTTT